The clone carrying this T cell receptor beta chain was seen only a few times. The target antigen is unknown. PCR primers comprised 60 Vbeta and 13 Jbeta primers. Here immunoSEQ multiplex PCR was the method, and the copy in TCRdb shows in-frame clones only, minus some. The table lists 130,000 or so clones, almost 85% of them singletons, with more than 1.4% in the top ten. These data come from a study of cytomegalovirus exposure and HLA in healthy donors. Study-level points and caveats: CMV serostatus was the sole immune exposure data available. The authors excluded some V segments, including TRBV6-2 and TRBV6-3, as indistinguishable. In an earlier analysis, productive rearrangement rates for most beta V segments clustered near 87% or 30%.

The CDR3 is 14 residues long. Looked up from germline, CDR1 is SGHNT and CDR2 is YYREEE (reference sequence). With 2 bases removed from V and 0 bases from J, the gap between germline ends came to 7 bases. This sequence originates from a young woman in good health and CMV-seronegative. J is TRBJ2-3 and V is TRBV5-4; possibly TRBD2 for D (6 bases). The sample was PBMCs. The CDR3 sequence: CASSFSGSTDTQYF. DNA of the CDR3: TGTGCCAGCAGCTTCAGCGGGAGCACAGATACGCAGTATTTT.